A selection of T cell receptor beta chains follows, all from one sample in a study of shared clonotypes between healthy human individuals. Assay: immunoSEQ multiplex PCR; the TCRdb copy retains only in-frame clones and omits some. The repertoire has hundreds of thousands of clones, 95% of them found once; the top ten carry about 0.11%. Sequencing was carried out using naive CD8+ T cells sorted from blood. The origin of the receptors is a woman aged 25 to 39 in good health. CDR3s include the opening cysteine and the closing phenylalanine or tryptophan. The D gene is left open where the match is weak. Size tells how often a clone was seen (once, few, many) or the class of an expanded clone, and some rows leave it out.

TRBD2	-	TRBV7-2	TRBJ2-7	CASSPLGLAGDYEQYF	TGTGCCAGCAGCCCCCTTGGACTAGCGGGGGACTACGAGCAGTACTTC
TRBD1	-	TRBV19	TRBJ1-5	CASTGTGVGNQPQHF	TGTGCCAGTACCGGGACAGGGGTGGGCAATCAGCCCCAGCATTTT
-	-	TRBV4-1	TRBJ1-3	CASSQARQLPSGTIYF	TGCGCCAGCAGCCAGGCACGACAGCTACCTTCGGGCACCATATATTTT
TRBD1	once	TRBV27	TRBJ1-1	CASSSGGEAFF	TGTGCCAGCAGTTCAGGGGGTGAAGCTTTCTTT
-	once	TRBV4-1	TRBJ2-7	CASSQQPRGQFYEQYF	TGCGCCAGCAGCCAACAACCGCGGGGCCAGTTCTACGAGCAGTACTTC
-	-	TRBV11-1	TRBJ1-3	CASSRGQSSGNTIYF	TGTGCCAGCAGCCGCGGACAGAGCTCTGGAAACACCATATATTTT
-	-	TRBV27	TRBJ1-3	CASRGSPYSGNTIYF	TGTGCCAGCAGGGGAAGCCCTTACTCTGGAAACACCATATATTTT
TRBD2	-	TRBV4-2	TRBJ2-7	CASSLGLAGVGYEQYF	TGTGCCAGCAGCTTGGGGCTAGCGGGAGTGGGCTACGAGCAGTACTTC
TRBD2	-	TRBV6-1	TRBJ2-1	CASSEQSSGSSYNEQFF	TGTGCCAGCAGTGAACAGTCTAGCGGGAGCTCCTACAATGAGCAGTTCTTC
TRBD1	-	TRBV16	TRBJ1-1	CASSQLMTGGPTEAFF	TGTGCCAGCAGCCAGTTGATGACAGGGGGCCCCACTGAAGCTTTCTTT
-	-	TRBV2	TRBJ1-1	CARTSGPMNTEAFF	TGTGCCAGAACCTCCGGGCCAATGAACACTGAAGCTTTCTTT
TRBD2	-	TRBV27	TRBJ2-5	CASSLAAGVGETQYF	TGTGCCAGCAGTTTGGCAGCGGGAGTTGGGGAGACCCAGTACTTC
-	-	TRBV27	TRBJ2-1	CASSFGHPYNEQFF	TGTGCCAGCAGTTTCGGACATCCCTACAATGAGCAGTTCTTC
TRBD1	-	TRBV2	TRBJ1-5	CASSETGTGNNQPQHF	TGTGCCAGCAGTGAAACCGGGACAGGGAACAATCAGCCCCAGCATTTT
TRBD1	-	TRBV5-1	TRBJ1-1	CASSLGQGAEAFF	TGCGCCAGCAGCTTGGGACAGGGGGCTGAAGCTTTCTTT
TRBD2	-	TRBV4-2	TRBJ2-7	CASSQSVGLNEQYF	TGTGCCAGCAGCCAAAGCGTGGGACTAAACGAGCAGTACTTC
TRBD2	-	TRBV7-3	TRBJ2-5	CARLAGGETQYF	TGTGCCAGATTAGCGGGAGGGGAGACCCAGTACTTC
TRBD1	-	TRBV29-1	TRBJ2-1	CSVRTGGRDEQFF	TGCAGCGTTCGGACAGGGGGAAGGGATGAGCAGTTCTTC
TRBD2	-	TRBV19	TRBJ2-6	CASRLTAGDYFSSGANVLTF	TGTGCCAGTAGATTAACTGCGGGGGACTACTTCTCCTCTGGGGCCAACGTCCTGACTTTC
-	once	TRBV13	TRBJ1-2	CASSLGLSYGYTF	TGTGCCAGCAGCTTAGGGCTGTCCTATGGCTACACCTTC
TRBD1	-	TRBV27	TRBJ2-7	CASSLGPQGSYEQYF	TGTGCCAGCAGTTTAGGCCCACAGGGGTCCTACGAGCAGTACTTC
-	-	TRBV27	TRBJ1-1	CASGNRPNTEAFF	TGTGCCAGCGGAAATCGGCCGAACACTGAAGCTTTCTTT
-	-	TRBV10-1	TRBJ2-7	CASSEADGSYEQYF	TGCGCCAGCAGTGAGGCGGACGGCTCCTACGAGCAGTACTTC
TRBD2	-	TRBV27	TRBJ2-3	CASSFSSGGADTQYF	TGTGCCAGCAGTTTTTCTAGCGGGGGGGCAGATACGCAGTATTTT
TRBD2	-	TRBV28	TRBJ2-7	CASSLIASGTYEQYF	TGTGCCAGCAGTTTGATAGCTAGCGGGACCTACGAGCAGTACTTC
-	-	TRBV11-2	TRBJ2-7	CASSPGDLFSYEQYF	TGTGCCAGCAGCCCCGGGGACTTATTCTCCTACGAGCAGTACTTC
TRBD1	-	TRBV30	TRBJ2-1	CAWQGVIPYNEQFF	TGTGCCTGGCAGGGGGTAATCCCCTACAATGAGCAGTTCTTC
TRBD1	-	TRBV29-1	TRBJ1-2	CSVEATGGLNYGYTF	TGCAGCGTTGAGGCTACAGGGGGCCTAAACTATGGCTACACCTTC
-	-	TRBV27	TRBJ2-1	CASSLSITPGNEQFF	TGTGCCAGCAGTTTATCGATAACCCCAGGAAATGAGCAGTTCTTC
TRBD2	-	TRBV5-6	TRBJ2-1	CASSRRLAESYNEQFF	TGTGCCAGCAGCCGCAGACTAGCGGAGTCCTACAATGAGCAGTTCTTC
TRBD2	-	TRBV6-1	TRBJ2-7	CASSEWGGGGAYEQYF	TGTGCCAGCAGTGAATGGGGCGGGGGAGGTGCCTACGAGCAGTACTTC
TRBD1	-	TRBV10-3	TRBJ2-7	CAISDWDRGYEQYF	TGTGCCATCAGTGATTGGGACAGGGGGTACGAGCAGTACTTC
-	-	TRBV15	TRBJ2-5	CATSRDEGSETQYF	TGTGCCACCAGCAGAGACGAGGGGAGCGAGACCCAGTACTTC
TRBD2	-	TRBV25-1	TRBJ2-1	CASRKPGLPEMRGEQFF	TGTGCCAGCAGAAAACCGGGACTACCCGAAATGCGCGGCGAGCAGTTCTTC
-	-	TRBV27	TRBJ1-6	CASSLGGRDNSPLHF	TGTGCCAGCAGTTTAGGGGGGCGAGATAATTCACCCCTCCACTTT
-	-	TRBV9	TRBJ1-4	CASSHGQGTLANEKLFF	TGTGCCAGCAGCCATGGGCAGGGGACGTTGGCTAATGAAAAACTGTTTTTT
-	-	TRBV11-2	TRBJ2-3	CASSLGTSSADTQYF	TGTGCCAGCAGCTTAGGTACTTCTTCGGCAGATACGCAGTATTTT
-	-	TRBV11-2	TRBJ2-3	CASSFSDTQYF	TGTGCCAGCAGCTTTTCAGATACGCAGTATTTT
TRBD1	-	TRBV7-9	TRBJ2-2	CASRPGQGNTGELFF	TGTGCCAGCAGACCGGGACAGGGGAACACCGGGGAGCTGTTTTTT
TRBD2	once	TRBV28	TRBJ2-7	CASSSPPAGVYEQYF	TGTGCCAGCAGTTCCCCCCCAGCGGGAGTTTACGAGCAGTACTTC
TRBD2	-	TRBV9	TRBJ2-3	CASSVGGGGTSGATDTQYF	TGTGCCAGCAGCGTAGGTGGCGGGGGGACTAGCGGGGCCACAGATACGCAGTATTTT
-	-	TRBV4-1	TRBJ2-7	CASSLTGYEQYF	TGCGCCAGCAGCTTAACAGGTTACGAGCAGTACTTC
-	-	TRBV28	TRBJ2-7	CASSKRDRTRLALYEQYF	TGTGCCAGCAGTAAAAGGGACAGGACACGACTAGCGTTATACGAGCAGTACTTC
-	-	TRBV14	TRBJ2-3	CASSQEKDSSTDTQYF	TGTGCCAGCAGCCAAGAGAAGGACTCGAGCACAGATACGCAGTATTTT
-	-	TRBV19	TRBJ2-3	CASSITGSDTQYF	TGTGCCAGTAGTATAACAGGGAGCGATACGCAGTATTTT
-	-	TRBV7-8	TRBJ2-7	CASSLPIAKGSASYEQYF	TGTGCCAGCAGCTTACCGATCGCGAAGGGTTCAGCGTCCTACGAGCAGTACTTC
TRBD2	once	TRBV4-1	TRBJ2-1	CASSQAIGTSQRGQFF	TGCGCCAGCAGCCAAGCTATCGGGACTAGCCAGAGGGGGCAGTTCTTC
-	-	TRBV9	TRBJ2-1	CASSVAGTGGDEQFF	TGTGCCAGCAGCGTAGCTGGCACAGGTGGGGATGAGCAGTTCTTC
-	-	TRBV4-1	TRBJ2-1	CASSQSQGMGQFF	TGCGCCAGCAGCCAGTCACAGGGTATGGGTCAGTTCTTC
-	-	TRBV14	TRBJ1-2	CASSQRQLNYGYTF	TGTGCCAGCAGCCAACGACAGCTCAACTATGGCTACACCTTC
-	-	TRBV7-9	TRBJ2-1	CASSLSLYNEQFF	TGTGCCAGCAGCTTATCCCTCTACAATGAGCAGTTCTTC
-	once	TRBV4-1	TRBJ2-4	CASSQADSLAKNIQYF	TGCGCCAGCAGCCAAGCGGACTCCCTAGCCAAAAACATTCAGTACTTC
-	once	TRBV28	TRBJ1-1	CASSLIPRAMNTEAFF	TGTGCCAGCAGTTTAATCCCGAGGGCTATGAACACTGAAGCTTTCTTT
-	-	TRBV7-9	TRBJ2-5	CASSLSFHEIQETQYF	TGTGCCAGCAGCTTATCGTTCCATGAAATACAAGAGACCCAGTACTTC
-	-	TRBV5-1	TRBJ2-1	CASSGGNEQFF	TGCGCCAGCAGCGGGGGTAATGAGCAGTTCTTC
TRBD1	-	TRBV5-5	TRBJ2-7	CASSLIAGQVDYEQYF	TGTGCCAGCAGCTTGATTGCGGGACAGGTAGACTACGAGCAGTACTTC
-	-	TRBV9	TRBJ2-7	CASSATAEQYEQYF	TGTGCCAGCAGCGCCACAGCGGAACAATACGAGCAGTACTTC
TRBD1	-	TRBV28	TRBJ1-4	CASSSPRGPRSEKLFF	TGTGCCAGCAGTTCTCCCAGGGGGCCGCGGAGTGAAAAACTGTTTTTT
-	once	TRBV7-9	TRBJ1-1	CASSLVAGGEAFF	TGTGCCAGCAGCTTAGTTGCCGGAGGGGAAGCTTTCTTT
-	-	TRBV27	TRBJ2-1	CASSPGQFYRMGSYNEQFF	TGTGCCAGCAGCCCCGGTCAGTTTTACCGGATGGGCTCCTACAATGAGCAGTTCTTC